The clone carrying this TCR beta chain appeared a few times. Its antigen remains unidentified. This specimen belongs to a study of T-cell reconstitution after alpha-beta-depleted transplantation in children. Trimming shortened V by 1 base and J by 0 bases, and 8 bases separated the two germline ends. Germline loops: CDR1 SGHAT, CDR2 FQNNGV. CDR3 size: 15 residues. Notes on the study in general: Surviving recipient cells, namely T cells and thymic progenitors, were the source of high day-60 TCRbeta diversity in some patients. Hyperexpanded clones declined; after one year, newly produced T cells mostly supplied diversity. Expanded clones from the graft, numbering several hundred, reportedly supplied alpha-beta T cells about two months after transplant.

A library of TCRbeta sequences, prepared with unique molecular identifiers, was generated. A single record per CDR3 protein comes from TCRdb applying MiXCR to the PCR reads. The sample carries about 100,000 distinct CDR3 sequences, 7% to 8% recorded once. The origin of this receptor is a boy aged 2-15 years with acute lymphoblastic leukemia, due to receive a stem cell transplant. The genes are TRBV11-2 and TRBJ2-3, with D maybe TRBD1 (5 bases). Sequences were derived from PBMCs, sampled before TCRalphabeta/CD19-depleted stem cell transplant. CDR3 sequence (DNA): TGTGCCAGCAGCTTAGTGACAGTTAGCACAGATACGCAGTATTTT. Translating it yields CASSLVTVSTDTQYF.